This T cell receptor beta chain was found in a study of blood T cells in healthy people across ages. For this clonotype: Its antigen remains unidentified. The junction departs from germline at one end; a sequencing error may be responsible.

CDR1 and CDR2 from the germline V gene are LNHNV and YYDKDF (reference sequence). This CDR3 comprises 14 residues. Findings and caveats of the study: Aged donors had fewer naive CD4+ cells and lower diversity than long-lived donors.

Combining a sample-barcoded 5' primer with a J-beta primer mix, a second PCR ran for about 7 to 11 cycles. A single record per CDR3 protein comes from TCRdb applying MiXCR to the 5' RACE reads. The sample lists hundreds of thousands of distinct CDR3 sequences; roughly three fifths were seen once. The chain couples TRBV15 to TRBJ2-1; TRBD1 matches at 8 bases. The receptor was derived from a man aged 35 to 55 in good health. The sequenced material came from blood. The CDR3 region is CANSRGETGDEQFF. In DNA, the CDR3 is TGTGCCAACAGCAGAGGAGAGACAGGGGATGAGCAGTTCTTC. Full variable domain (missing parts from reference TRBV15 and TRBJ2-1): DAMVIQNPRYQVTQFGKPVTLSCSQTLNHNVMYWYQQKSSQAPKLLFHYYDKDFNNEADTPDNFQSRRPNTSFCFLDIRSPGLGDTAMYLCANSRGETGDEQFFGPGTRLTVL.